This passage covers 28 T cell receptor beta chains from one sample sequenced in a study of blood T cell repertoires in COVID-19. TCRdb keeps only in-frame clones here, not all; method: immunoSEQ multiplex PCR. In the table there are 200,000 or so clones, 88% of which are singletons. Sequenced sample: PBMCs or T cells enriched from blood (not recorded which). These receptors all come from a woman aged 25 to 39 who had recovered from COVID-19.

V and J are TRBV6-5 and TRBJ2-7; maybe TRBD1 (6 bases). CDR3 length equals 12 residues. The V end was cut by 6 bases, the J end by 1 base, with 7 bases between. CDR1 and CDR2 from the germline V gene are MNHEY and SVGAGI. CDR3 in DNA: TGTGCCAGCAGGGACAGTTCCTACGAGCAGTACTTC. It specifies CASRDSSYEQYF.

The CDR3 DNA follows: TGTGCCAGCAGAACTCATAGCGTACGAGGAGATACGCAGTATTTT. This codes for CASRTHSVRGDTQYF. V is TRBV27 and J is TRBJ2-3, with D possibly TRBD2 on 5 matching bases. CDR3 length equals 15 residues. V lost 6 bases to trimming and J lost 5 bases, with 18 bases between them. Germline V CDR1 and CDR2: MNHEY, SMNVEV (reference sequence).

This clone occurred a few times. The chain links TRBV19 to TRBJ1-1; 7 bases are shared with TRBD1. Losses at the gene ends were 7 bases for V and 1 base for J; bases not matched to a gene: 6. CDR3 length equals 14 residues. The germline gives CDR1 LNHDA, CDR2 SQIVND (reference sequence). The CDR3 DNA follows: TGTGCCAGTACCAAACAGGGGTCGAACACTGAAGCTTTCTTT. Its translation: CASTKQGSNTEAFF.

This chain links TRBV5-6 with TRBJ2-2; 9 positions agree with TRBD2. Trimming cost V 3 bases and J 0 bases; bases outside gene matches: 6. From germline, CDR1 is SGHDT and CDR2 YYEEEE. CDR3 length: 17 residues. In nucleotides, the CDR3 is TGTGCCAGCAGCTGGAGGCTAGCGGGGACGAACACCGGGGAGCTGTTTTTT. Its protein product is CASSWRLAGTNTGELFF.

This chain connects TRBV5-6 to TRBJ1-4, with D unclear. The CDR3 is 15 amino acids. CDR1 is SGHDT and CDR2 is YYEEEE in the germline V gene. V shed 0 bases and J shed 8 bases, with 14 bases lying between them. The CDR3, as DNA: TGTGCCAGCAGCTTGGTATCGGGAGTTGGGGAAAAACTGTTTTTT. The encoded protein is CASSLVSGVGEKLFF.

CDR3 nucleotide sequence: TGTGCCAGCAGTCACCAACGGCCCGGACTAGCGGACTCCTACGAGCAGTACTTC. Its translation is CASSHQRPGLADSYEQYF. The chain combines TRBV6-6 with TRBJ2-7; 10 bases are a match to TRBD2. Germline V gives CDR1 MNHNY, CDR2 SVGAGI (reference sequence). V shed 5 bases and J 0 bases; nucleotides not matched to a gene: 13. This CDR3 is built from 18 residues.

This clone was observed a few times. The CDR3 protein is CASSLNQWTSGGADTQYF. The DNA for the CDR3 is TGCGCCAGCAGCCTCAACCAATGGACTAGCGGGGGGGCAGATACGCAGTATTTT. The V and J genes are TRBV4-3 and TRBJ2-3; 15 bases align to TRBD2. The CDR3 consists of 18 residues. Germline CDR1 LGHNA, CDR2 YSLEER. V trimming: 4 bases; J trimming: 4 bases; junction bases outside the gene matches: 9.

The chain has TRBV4-2 and TRBJ1-6; 8 nucleotides agree with TRBD1. V shed 4 bases, J shed 7 bases, and the junction held 6 bases outside the gene matches. In germline, CDR1 is LGHNA, CDR2 YNFKEQ. The CDR3 contains 15 residues. CDR3 sequence (DNA): TGTGCCAGCAGCCCTGTAACAGGGGGGAATTCACCCCTCCACTTT. Protein product: CASSPVTGGNSPLHF.

The CDR3 DNA follows: TGCGCCAGCAGCAACACAGGGGCATCCTACAATGAGCAGTTCTTC. Amino acids: CASSNTGASYNEQFF. The chain couples TRBV5-1 to TRBJ2-1; 7 bases match TRBD1. The length of the CDR3 is 15 residues. Losses at the gene ends were 4 bases for V and 1 base for J; bases not matched to a gene: 5. Germline CDR1 SGHRS, CDR2 YFSETQ.

This rearrangement joins TRBV7-2 to TRBJ1-4; perhaps TRBD1 as D (6 bases). Trimming left V 5 bases short and J 7 bases short, with 14 bases between. The CDR3 is 14 residues long. CDR1 and CDR2 from the germline V gene are SGHTA and FQGNSA. The DNA of the CDR3 is TGTGCCAGCAGCGTCAGGGGTTACTTTGAAAAACTGTTTTTT. Translation: CASSVRGYFEKLFF.

The genes are TRBV6-5 and TRBJ2-5, with 10 bases matching TRBD2. Trimming cost V 7 bases and J 4 bases; bases outside gene matches: 3. The CDR3 covers 13 residues. Germline CDR1 MNHEY, CDR2 SVGAGI. CDR3 DNA: TGTGCCAGCACAGCTAGCGGGGGAGAGACCCAGTACTTC. Translated: CASTASGGETQYF.

The J gene is TRBJ1-1, the V gene TRBV10-2; 9 bases are a match to TRBD1. Trimming at V came to 0 bases and at J to 7 bases, leaving 12 bases not matched to a gene. Looked up from germline, CDR1 is WSHSY and CDR2 is SAAADI. The CDR3 is made up of 17 amino acids. The CDR3 DNA is TGCGCCAGCAGTGAGTCGTTCGACAGGGGGAACGTGGGTGAAGCTTTCTTT. Translation gives CASSESFDRGNVGEAFF.

V is TRBV12-5 and J is TRBJ2-2, with 10 nucleotides matching TRBD1. The length of the CDR3 is 20 residues. The V gene end was trimmed by 2 bases and the J gene end by 4 bases; junction bases not matched to a gene: 16. Germline V CDR1 and CDR2: LGHNT, FRNRAP. In DNA form, the CDR3 reads TGTGCTAGTGGTTTGACCCTACCCGGACAGGGGGGCGTCTTCACCGGGGAGCTGTTTTTT. Its protein is CASGLTLPGQGGVFTGELFF.

The chain is built from TRBV15 and TRBJ1-2; D is undetermined. V dropped 4 bases and J dropped 1 base, with 25 bases sitting between them. The CDR3 is 19 amino acids. CDR1 is LNHNV and CDR2 is YYDKDF in the germline V gene (reference sequence). The CDR3, as DNA: TGTGCCACCAGCACCCAACCGGGGTGGAGGAGCGGGGATAACTATGGCTACACCTTC. This sequence encodes CATSTQPGWRSGDNYGYTF.

This clone was observed at least ten times. This chain links TRBV4-1 with TRBJ1-2, with D unclear. The germline CDR1 and CDR2 sequences are MGHRA and YSYEKL. The CDR3 is 14 residues long. The germline V and J ends were trimmed by 1 base and 0 bases, with 6 bases remaining between them. The CDR3 region is CASSQGLSNYGYTF. The DNA for the CDR3 is TGCGCCAGCAGCCAAGGACTTTCTAACTATGGCTACACCTTC.

This rearrangement joins TRBV5-6 to TRBJ2-7; 8 bases agree with TRBD1. V was pared by 0 bases and J by 4 bases, with 3 bases of the junction left unmatched. The V gene's germline CDR1 is SGHDT and CDR2 YYEEEE. The CDR3 loop spans 14 amino acids. CDR3 DNA: TGTGCCAGCAGCTTGGGTACAGGGGGTTACGAGCAGTACTTC. It translates to CASSLGTGGYEQYF.

V and J are TRBV7-8 and TRBJ1-6; a possible D gene is TRBD1 (6 bases). This CDR3 comprises 14 residues. CDR1 and CDR2 from the germline V gene are SGHVS and FQNEAQ. Trimming took off 3 bases at V and 10 bases at J, with 13 bases between the two ends. As DNA, the CDR3 is TGTGCCAGCAGCTTCACAGGGCTTGGATCACCCCTCCACTTT. Translation gives CASSFTGLGSPLHF.

The chain recombines TRBV4-3 with TRBJ1-2, with D possibly matching TRBD1 (6 bases). The CDR3 runs to 12 residues. Trimming left V 4 bases short and J 6 bases short, with 9 bases between. Per germline, CDR1 LGHNA and CDR2 YSLEER. The CDR3 nucleotides read TGCGCCAGCAGCCGAAACAGGGATGGCTACACCTTC. Its translation is CASSRNRDGYTF.

The chain employs TRBV9 and TRBJ2-3; unclear D gene. Trimming shortened V by 2 bases and J by 5 bases, and 12 bases separated the two germline ends. This CDR3 has 14 amino acids. CDR1 and CDR2 (germline): SGDLS, YYNGEE. This CDR3 reads CASSVPTNEDTQYF. The DNA for the CDR3 is TGTGCCAGCAGCGTCCCCACTAATGAAGATACGCAGTATTTT.

The chain is built from TRBV4-3 and TRBJ1-1; D is unresolved. V gave up 0 bases and J gave up 0 bases, with 8 bases separating them. The CDR3 loop spans 15 amino acids. CDR1 is LGHNA and CDR2 is YSLEER in the germline V gene. CDR3 sequence: CASSQDRGMNTEAFF. The CDR3 DNA sequence: TGCGCCAGCAGCCAAGATCGAGGTATGAACACTGAAGCTTTCTTT.

The J gene is TRBJ1-1, the V gene TRBV9; TRBD1 matches at 7 bases. Germline trimming cut 0 bases from V and 0 bases from J; bases unmatched to any gene: 5. Germline V gene sequence: CDR1 SGDLS, CDR2 YYNGEE. The CDR3 is 16 amino acids. The CDR3 here is CASSVGGGGVNTEAFF. DNA of the CDR3: TGTGCCAGCAGCGTAGGAGGGGGCGGGGTGAACACTGAAGCTTTCTTT.

The chain couples TRBV7-9 to TRBJ1-2; D is undetermined. The CDR3 runs 12 residues. Germline V CDR1 and CDR2: SEHNR, FQNEAQ (reference sequence). V lost 6 bases, J lost 2 bases, and 7 bases lay in between. This CDR3 is CASSLANYGYTF. The CDR3 DNA reads TGTGCCAGCAGTCTAGCAAACTATGGCTACACCTTC.

The chain carries TRBV3-1 (or the pseudogene TRBV3-2) and TRBJ1-3; TRBD1 agrees at 7 bases. With V trimmed by 4 bases and J by 0 bases, 9 bases remained unmatched. This CDR3 has 17 amino acids. CDR1 and CDR2 from the germline V gene are LGHDT and YNNKEL (reference sequence). CDR3 amino acids: CASSLSLGQVSGNTIYF. The CDR3 region has the DNA TGTGCCAGCAGCCTAAGCTTAGGACAGGTCTCTGGAAACACCATATATTTT.

The J gene is TRBJ1-5, the V gene TRBV2, with D unclear. The germline CDR1 and CDR2 sequences are SNHLY and FYNNEI. CDR3 length: 15 residues. The ends were cut back, 2 bases at V and 6 bases at J, with 14 bases in the middle. CDR3 nucleotides: TGTGCCAGCAGTGAAATAGTGGCCTCTAGTCAGCCCCAGCATTTT. This codes for CASSEIVASSQPQHF.

The chain is built from TRBV28 and TRBJ2-7; D is possibly TRBD2 (5 bases). The CDR3 runs to 14 residues. Trimming cost V 6 bases and J 6 bases, with 18 bases left between them. From germline, CDR1 is MDHEN and CDR2 SYDVKM. DNA for the CDR3: TGTGCCAGCAGCCGTTCTTCCCTACGGGGCGAGCAGTACTTC. It specifies CASSRSSLRGEQYF.

The V and J genes are TRBV19 and TRBJ1-5; 9 positions agree with TRBD1. The trim removed 1 base at V and 0 bases at J, leaving 16 bases unmatched. The CDR3 is 21 amino acids. CDR1 is LNHDA and CDR2 is SQIVND in the germline V gene (reference sequence). This CDR3 is CASSIGTGEGKSRFSNQPQHF. The CDR3 DNA follows: TGTGCCAGTAGTATAGGGACAGGGGAAGGCAAGAGCCGATTTAGCAATCAGCCCCAGCATTTT.

The chain combines TRBV27 with TRBJ2-2, with 12 bases matching TRBD1. The germline CDR1 and CDR2 sequences are MNHEY and SMNVEV (reference sequence). The CDR3 extends over 19 amino acids. With V trimmed by 2 bases and J by 1 base, 8 bases remained unmatched. The CDR3 DNA is TGTGCCAGCAGTTTAGTGGGACAGGGGGCATGGGTGAACACCGGGGAGCTGTTTTTT. It is translated as CASSLVGQGAWVNTGELFF.

V is TRBV10-3 and J is TRBJ1-6, with 8 bases identical to TRBD1. J was trimmed by 7 bases and V by 5 bases; bases with no gene match: 7. Germline CDR1 reads ENHRY; CDR2 reads SYGVKD. The CDR3 is 15 residues long. CDR3 residues: CAISNDRGRNSPLHF. The CDR3 nucleotides are TGTGCCATCAGTAACGACAGGGGTCGGAATTCACCCCTCCACTTT.